This T cell receptor (beta chain) was sequenced during a study of blood T cell repertoires in COVID-19. Assay: immunoSEQ multiplex PCR; the TCRdb copy retains only in-frame clones and omits some. The data show approximately 220,000 clones, around 85% seen once. V shed 5 bases and J shed 0 bases, with 12 bases lying between them. The CDR3 loop spans 15 amino acids. Looked up from germline, CDR1 is MNHEY and CDR2 is SVGAGI. The sample comprised PBMCs or T cells enriched from blood (not recorded which). The J gene is TRBJ2-3, the V gene TRBV6-5, with D unclear. The receptor was isolated from a woman between 35 and 50 years old with acute COVID-19. CDR3 region: CASSTSRSSTDTQYF. In nucleotides, the CDR3 is TGTGCCAGCAGTACATCAAGAAGTAGCACAGATACGCAGTATTTT.